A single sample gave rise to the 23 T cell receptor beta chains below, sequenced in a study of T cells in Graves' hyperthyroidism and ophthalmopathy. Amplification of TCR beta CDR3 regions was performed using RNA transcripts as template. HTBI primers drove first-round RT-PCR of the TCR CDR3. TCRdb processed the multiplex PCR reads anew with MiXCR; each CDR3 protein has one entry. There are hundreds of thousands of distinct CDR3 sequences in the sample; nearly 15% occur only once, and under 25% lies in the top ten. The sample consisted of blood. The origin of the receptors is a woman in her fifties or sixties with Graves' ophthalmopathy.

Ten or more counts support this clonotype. The CDR3 protein is CATSLAGRPASYEQYF. The CDR3 DNA follows: TGTGCCACCAGTCTAGCGGGCCGTCCAGCCTCCTACGAGCAGTACTTC. The chain joins TRBV24-1 to TRBJ2-7, with 8 bases matching TRBD2. This CDR3 is built from 16 residues. Unmatched junction bases numbered 9, after V lost 6 bases and J lost 0 bases. CDR1 KGHDR and CDR2 SFDVKD come from the germline V gene.

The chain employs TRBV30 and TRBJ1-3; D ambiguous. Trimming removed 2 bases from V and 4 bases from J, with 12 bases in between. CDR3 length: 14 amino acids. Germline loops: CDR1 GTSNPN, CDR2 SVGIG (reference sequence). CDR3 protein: CAWSTRTRGNTIYF. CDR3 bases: TGTGCCTGGAGTACCCGAACACGGGGAAACACCATATATTTT.

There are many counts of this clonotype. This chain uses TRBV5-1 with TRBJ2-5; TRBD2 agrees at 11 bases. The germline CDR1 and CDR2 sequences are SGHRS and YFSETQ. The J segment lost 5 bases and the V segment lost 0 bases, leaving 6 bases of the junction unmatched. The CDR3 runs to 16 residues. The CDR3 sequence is CASSLGSSGRSETQYF. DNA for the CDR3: TGCGCCAGCAGCTTGGGGTCTAGCGGGAGGTCTGAGACCCAGTACTTC.

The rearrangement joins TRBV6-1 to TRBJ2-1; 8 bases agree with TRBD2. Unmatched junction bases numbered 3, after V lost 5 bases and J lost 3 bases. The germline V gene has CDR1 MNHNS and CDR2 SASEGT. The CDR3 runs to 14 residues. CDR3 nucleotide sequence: TGTGCCAGCAGTACTAGCGGAAGCTACAATGAGCAGTTCTTC. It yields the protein CASSTSGSYNEQFF.

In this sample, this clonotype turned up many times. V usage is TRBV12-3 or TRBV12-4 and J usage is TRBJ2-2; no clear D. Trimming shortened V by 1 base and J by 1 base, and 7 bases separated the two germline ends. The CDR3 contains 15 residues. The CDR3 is CASSLGPENTGELFF. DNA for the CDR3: TGTGCCAGCAGTTTAGGCCCAGAGAACACCGGGGAGCTGTTTTTT.

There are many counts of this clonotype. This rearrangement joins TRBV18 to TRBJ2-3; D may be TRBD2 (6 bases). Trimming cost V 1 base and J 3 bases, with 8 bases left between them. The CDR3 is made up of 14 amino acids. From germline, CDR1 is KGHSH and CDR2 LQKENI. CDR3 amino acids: CASSPQLATDTQYF. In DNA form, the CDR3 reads TGTGCCAGCTCACCACAGCTAGCGACAGATACGCAGTATTTT. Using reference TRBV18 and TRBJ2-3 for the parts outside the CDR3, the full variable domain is NAGVMQNPRHLVRRRGQEARLRCSPMKGHSHVYWYRQLPEEGLKFMVYLQKENIIDESGMPKERFSAEFPKEGPSILRIQQVVRGDSAAYFCASSPQLATDTQYFGPGTRLTVL.

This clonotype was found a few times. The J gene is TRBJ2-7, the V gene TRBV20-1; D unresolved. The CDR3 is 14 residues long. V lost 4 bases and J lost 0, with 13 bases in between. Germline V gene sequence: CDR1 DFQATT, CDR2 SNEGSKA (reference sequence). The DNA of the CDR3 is TGCAGTGCTATTCCTATATTCGACTCCTACGAGCAGTACTTC. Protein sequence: CSAIPIFDSYEQYF.

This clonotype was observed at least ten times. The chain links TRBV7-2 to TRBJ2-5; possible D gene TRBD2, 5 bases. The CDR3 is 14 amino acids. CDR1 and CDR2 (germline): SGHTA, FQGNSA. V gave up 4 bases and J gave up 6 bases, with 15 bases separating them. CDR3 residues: CASSSRAGEQTQYF. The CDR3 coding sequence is TGTGCCAGCAGCTCCCGGGCCGGGGAACAGACCCAGTACTTC.

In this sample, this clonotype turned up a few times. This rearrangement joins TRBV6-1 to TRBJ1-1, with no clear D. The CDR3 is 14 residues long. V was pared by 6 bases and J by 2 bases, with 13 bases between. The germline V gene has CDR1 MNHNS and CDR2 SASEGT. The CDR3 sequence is CASSDWEGNTEAFF. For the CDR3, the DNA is TGTGCCAGCAGCGACTGGGAGGGTAACACTGAAGCTTTCTTT.

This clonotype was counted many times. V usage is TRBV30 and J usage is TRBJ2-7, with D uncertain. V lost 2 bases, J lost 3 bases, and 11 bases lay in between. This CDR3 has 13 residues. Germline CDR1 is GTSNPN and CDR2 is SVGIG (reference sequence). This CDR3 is CAWSSQEYYEQYF. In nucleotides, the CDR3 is TGTGCCTGGAGTTCGCAGGAGTACTACGAGCAGTACTTC.

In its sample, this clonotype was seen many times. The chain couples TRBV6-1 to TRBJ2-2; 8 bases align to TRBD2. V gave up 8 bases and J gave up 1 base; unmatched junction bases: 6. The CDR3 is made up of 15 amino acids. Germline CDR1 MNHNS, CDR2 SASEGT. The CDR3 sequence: CASPVAGGNTGELFF. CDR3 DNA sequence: TGTGCCAGCCCCGTGGCGGGAGGGAACACCGGGGAGCTGTTTTTT.

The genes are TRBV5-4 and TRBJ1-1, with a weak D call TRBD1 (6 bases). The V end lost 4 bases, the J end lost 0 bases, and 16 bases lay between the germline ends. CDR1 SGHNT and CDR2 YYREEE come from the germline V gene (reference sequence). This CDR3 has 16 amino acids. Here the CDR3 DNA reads TGTGCCAGCAGCCGCGCCCCGACAGGTTTGAACACTGAAGCTTTCTTT. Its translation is CASSRAPTGLNTEAFF. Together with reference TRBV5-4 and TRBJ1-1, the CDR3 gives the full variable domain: ETGVTQSPTHLIKTRGQQVTLRCSSQSGHNTVSWYQQALGQGPQFIFQYYREEENGRGNFPPRFSGLQFPNYSSELNVNALELDDSALYLCASSRAPTGLNTEAFFGQGTRLTVV.

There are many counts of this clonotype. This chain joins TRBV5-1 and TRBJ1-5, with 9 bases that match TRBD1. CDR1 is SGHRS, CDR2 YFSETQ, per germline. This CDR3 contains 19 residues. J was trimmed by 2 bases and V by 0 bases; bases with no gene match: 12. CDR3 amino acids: CASSLEYRGRQMGNQPQHF. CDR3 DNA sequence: TGCGCCAGCAGCTTGGAATACAGGGGGCGTCAAATGGGCAATCAGCCCCAGCATTTT.

CDR3: CSVEIRNTGELFF. CDR3 bases: TGCAGCGTTGAAATCCGGAACACCGGGGAGCTGTTTTTT. This chain uses TRBV29-1 with TRBJ2-2; D gene ambiguous. V lost 2 bases and J lost 1, with 5 bases in between. This CDR3 comprises 13 residues. Germline-derived CDR1 and CDR2 are SQVTM and ANQGSEA.

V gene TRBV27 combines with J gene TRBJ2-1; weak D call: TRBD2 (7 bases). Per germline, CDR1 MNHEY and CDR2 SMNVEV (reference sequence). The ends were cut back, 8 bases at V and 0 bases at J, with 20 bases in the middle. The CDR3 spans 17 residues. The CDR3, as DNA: TGTGCCAGCTTGGGGTTGGGAGGGGGAAGCTCCTACAATGAGCAGTTCTTC. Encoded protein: CASLGLGGGSSYNEQFF.

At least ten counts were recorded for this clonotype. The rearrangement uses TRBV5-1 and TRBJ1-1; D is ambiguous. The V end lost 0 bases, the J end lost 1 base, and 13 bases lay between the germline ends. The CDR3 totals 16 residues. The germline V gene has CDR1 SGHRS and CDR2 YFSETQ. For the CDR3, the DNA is TGCGCCAGCAGCTTGGAGGGCCTGCGCCAGAACACTGAAGCTTTCTTT. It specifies CASSLEGLRQNTEAFF. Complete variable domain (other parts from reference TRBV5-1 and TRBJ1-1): KAGVTQTPRYLIKTRGQQVTLSCSPISGHRSVSWYQQTPGQGLQFLFEYFSETQRNKGNFPGRFSGRQFSNSRSEMNVSTLELGDSALYLCASSLEGLRQNTEAFFGQGTRLTVV.

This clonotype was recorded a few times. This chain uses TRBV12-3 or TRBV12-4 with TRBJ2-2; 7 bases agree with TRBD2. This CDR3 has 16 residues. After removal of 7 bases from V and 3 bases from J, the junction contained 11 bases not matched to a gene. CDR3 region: CASITQGGPYTGELFF. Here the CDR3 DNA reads TGTGCCAGCATCACTCAGGGAGGGCCTTACACCGGGGAGCTGTTTTTT.

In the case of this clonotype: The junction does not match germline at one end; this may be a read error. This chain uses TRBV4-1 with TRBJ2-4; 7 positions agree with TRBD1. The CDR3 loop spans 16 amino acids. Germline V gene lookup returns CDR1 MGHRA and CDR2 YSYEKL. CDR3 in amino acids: CASSKDVQGTKNIQYF. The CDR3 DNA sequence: TGCGCCAGCAGCAAAGATGTACAGGGGACCAAAAACATTCAGTACTTC.

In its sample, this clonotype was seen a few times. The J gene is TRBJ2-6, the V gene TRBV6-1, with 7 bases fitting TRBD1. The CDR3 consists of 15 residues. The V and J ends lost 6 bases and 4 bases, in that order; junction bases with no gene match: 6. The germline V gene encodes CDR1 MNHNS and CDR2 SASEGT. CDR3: CASSQRGRGANVLTF. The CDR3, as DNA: TGTGCCAGCAGCCAGAGGGGGCGAGGGGCCAACGTCCTGACTTTC.

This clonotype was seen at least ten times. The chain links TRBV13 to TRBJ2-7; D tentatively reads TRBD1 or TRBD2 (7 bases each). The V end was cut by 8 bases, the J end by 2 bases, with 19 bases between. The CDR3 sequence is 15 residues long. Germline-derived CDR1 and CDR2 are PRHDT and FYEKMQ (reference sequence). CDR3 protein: CASLIAQGGTYEQYF. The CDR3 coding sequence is TGTGCCAGCCTCATCGCCCAGGGGGGGACCTACGAGCAGTACTTC.

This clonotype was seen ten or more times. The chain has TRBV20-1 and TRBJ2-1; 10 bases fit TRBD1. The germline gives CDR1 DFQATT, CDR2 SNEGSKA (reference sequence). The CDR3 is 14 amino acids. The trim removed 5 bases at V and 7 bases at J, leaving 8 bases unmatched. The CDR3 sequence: CSALDRGNANEQFF. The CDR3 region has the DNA TGCAGTGCTTTGGACAGGGGGAACGCGAATGAGCAGTTCTTC.

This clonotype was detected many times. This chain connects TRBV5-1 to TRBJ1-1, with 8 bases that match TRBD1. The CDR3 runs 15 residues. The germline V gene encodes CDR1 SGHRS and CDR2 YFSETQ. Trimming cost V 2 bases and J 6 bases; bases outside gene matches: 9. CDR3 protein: CASSFGQGVVAEAFF. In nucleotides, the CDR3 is TGCGCCAGCAGCTTTGGACAGGGAGTGGTCGCTGAAGCTTTCTTT.

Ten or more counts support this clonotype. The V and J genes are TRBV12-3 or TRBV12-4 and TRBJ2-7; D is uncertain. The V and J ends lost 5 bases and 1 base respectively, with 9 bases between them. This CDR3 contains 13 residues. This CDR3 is CASSPQASYEQYF. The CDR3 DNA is TGTGCCAGCAGTCCTCAGGCGTCCTACGAGCAGTACTTC.